This T cell receptor beta chain was retrieved from a study of OX40 agonist ivuxolimab in advanced cancers. Describing the broader study: The costimulatory receptor OX40 (CD134) was targeted by ivuxolimab, a fully human IgG2 agonistic monoclonal antibody. Intravenous ivuxolimab was administered to patients every 2 weeks at six dose levels: 0.01, 0.1, 0.3, 1.5, 3 and 10 mg/kg. Of the roughly 51 dose-escalation patients, hepatocellular carcinoma was present in around 19, melanoma in around 15, renal cell carcinoma in 9 and head and neck cancer in 9. In the dose-escalation cohort, around four fifths of patients were male, and the mean age was around 60 years, with a range of roughly 20 to 80. Patients were allowed to have had prior anti-PD-1, anti-PD-L1 or anti-CTLA-4 therapy, and approximately 40% of the dose-escalation patients had been treated with checkpoint inhibitors. Three dose-escalation patients achieved partial responses, one with hepatocellular carcinoma and two with cutaneous melanoma. Peripheral TCRbeta sequencing aimed to test whether ivuxolimab altered TCR sequence diversity and caused clonal T-cell expansion. The paper describes the monotherapy dose-escalation part (N of about 54 patients) of the phase I trial of ivuxolimab. General findings and caveats noted by the study authors: After ivuxolimab, expanded clones were on average more numerous among CD8+ T cells than among CD4+ T cells. In the 0.1-3.0 mg/kg groups, partial responders had among the lowest normalized peripheral clonal expansion, particularly in CD8+ T cells. At doses of 0.1 to 3.0 mg/kg, clonal expansion of both CD4+ and CD8+ blood T cells was observed from baseline to week 6. Antigen specificity was not determined for the clonally expanded peripheral T cells. Low levels of normalized T-cell clonal expansion were also seen in some patients who did not respond.

Patients with a history of autoimmune disease or receiving systemic immunosuppression were excluded from the trial. Peripheral blood for TCR sequencing was collected from all dose cohorts at baseline, on cycle 4 day 1, and on cycle 7 day 1. The samples were taken from a phase I, first-in-human, multicenter, open-label dose-escalation trial of ivuxolimab. The trial enrolled adults with locally advanced or metastatic head and neck squamous cell, hepatocellular, melanoma or renal cell carcinoma. Before TCR sequencing, CD4+ T cells and CD8+ T cells from peripheral blood were sorted into separate populations. For CDR1 and CDR2, the germline V gene (reference sequence) lists LNHDA and SQIVND. The CDR3 covers 15 residues, taking in both the cysteine and the phenylalanine. The CDR3 DNA has 45 bases and is translated from base 1. The junction shows trimming of 9 bases on V and 0 bases on J, plus 17 bases between the germline ends.

For sequencing of the TCRbeta CDR3 region, genomic DNA was extracted from the sorted cells. The immunoSEQ Assay was used for sequencing of TCRbeta CDR3 regions. In its TCRdb copy, this immuneACCESS table keeps in-frame sequences only and misses some clones. Where compared with another copy, unresolved V genes explain less than half of these, and the others have no known cause. The sample profile shows approximately 6,200 clones; around 80% of them were found once. The ten largest clones capture about 26% of the sample. Turning to this clone: The specificity of this receptor is unknown. Base qualities are not recorded, but no much larger clone differs from it by a single base.

The receptor's source is an adult with an advanced solid tumor such as melanoma, head and neck, liver or kidney cancer. In this chain, TRBV19 is recombined with TRBJ1-1; the best D guess is TRBD1, with 5 bases matching. Source: CD4+ or CD8+ T cells sorted from blood, taken in a trial of the OX40 agonist ivuxolimab. The CDR3 loop reads CASSRGGAMNTEAFF. Here is the DNA: TGTGCCAGCAGTCGCGGGGGAGCAATGAACACTGAAGCTTTCTTT.